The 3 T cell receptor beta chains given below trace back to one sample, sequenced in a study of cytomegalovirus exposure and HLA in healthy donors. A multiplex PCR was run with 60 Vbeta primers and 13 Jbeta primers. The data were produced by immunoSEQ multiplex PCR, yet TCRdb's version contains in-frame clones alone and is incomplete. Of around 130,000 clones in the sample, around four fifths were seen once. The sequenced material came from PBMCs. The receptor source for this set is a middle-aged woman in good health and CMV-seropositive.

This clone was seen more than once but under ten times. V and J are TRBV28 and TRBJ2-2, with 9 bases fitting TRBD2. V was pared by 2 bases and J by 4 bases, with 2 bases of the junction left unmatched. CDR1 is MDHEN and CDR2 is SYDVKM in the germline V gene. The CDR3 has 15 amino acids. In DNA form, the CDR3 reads TGTGCCAGCAGTTTAATAGCGGGAGCCACCGGGGAGCTGTTTTTT. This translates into CASSLIAGATGELFF.

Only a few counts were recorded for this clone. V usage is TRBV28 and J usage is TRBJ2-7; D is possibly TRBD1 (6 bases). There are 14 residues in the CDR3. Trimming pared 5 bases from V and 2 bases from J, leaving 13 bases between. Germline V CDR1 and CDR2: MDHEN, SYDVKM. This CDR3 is CASSPRDKTYEQYF. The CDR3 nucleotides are TGTGCCAGCAGTCCCCGGGACAAGACCTACGAGCAGTACTTC.

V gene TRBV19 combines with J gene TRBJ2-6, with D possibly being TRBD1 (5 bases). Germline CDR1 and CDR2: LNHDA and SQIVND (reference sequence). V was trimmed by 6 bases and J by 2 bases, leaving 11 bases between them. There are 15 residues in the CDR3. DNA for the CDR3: TGTGCCAGTAGCCTGAAGGGGCCTGGGGCCAACGTCCTGACTTTC. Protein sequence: CASSLKGPGANVLTF.